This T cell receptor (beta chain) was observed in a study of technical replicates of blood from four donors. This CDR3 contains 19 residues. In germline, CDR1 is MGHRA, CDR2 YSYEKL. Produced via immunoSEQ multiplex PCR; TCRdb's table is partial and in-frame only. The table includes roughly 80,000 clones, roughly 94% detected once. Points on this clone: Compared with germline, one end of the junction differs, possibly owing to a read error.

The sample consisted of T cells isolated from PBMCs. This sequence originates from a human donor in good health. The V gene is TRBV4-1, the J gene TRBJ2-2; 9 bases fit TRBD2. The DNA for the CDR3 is TGCGCCAGCAGCCAAGCGTTCGATCCTAGCGGGACGAATACCGGGGAGCTGTTTTTT. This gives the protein CASSQAFDPSGTNTGELFF.